The 24 T cell receptor beta chains in this list originate from one sample, sequenced in a study of early T cells in non-severe SARS-CoV-2 infection. TCRdb recomputed calls from the 5' RACE reads with MiXCR, one row per CDR3 protein. Of about 50,000 distinct CDR3 sequences in the sample, about 6.2% are singletons; the top ten hold under 8%. The source was whole blood, collected at baseline. All receptors derive from an adult who was a healthcare worker with PCR-confirmed SARS-CoV-2 infection or an uninfected control (not recorded which).

This clonotype occurred a few times. The chain uses TRBV11-3 and TRBJ2-3; 7 positions agree with TRBD2. Germline loops: CDR1 SGHNT, CDR2 YENEEA. This CDR3 comprises 13 residues. The junction had 3 bases not matched to a gene; V was cut back by 2 bases and J by 7 bases. CDR3 sequence: CASSLTAGHTQYF. CDR3 DNA sequence: TGTGCCAGCAGCTTAACAGCGGGACATACGCAGTATTTT.

The J gene is TRBJ2-7, the V gene TRBV2; TRBD1 matches 12 bases. This CDR3 is built from 14 residues. Germline V lookup: CDR1 SNHLY, CDR2 FYNNEI. Losses at the gene ends were 7 bases for V and 6 bases for J; bases not matched to a gene: 7. The CDR3 nucleotides read TGTGCCAGCACCCACCGGGACAGGGGGCCCGAGCAGTACTTC. This codes for CASTHRDRGPEQYF.

This clonotype was seen ten or more times. The chain is built from TRBV27 and TRBJ2-7; 12 positions agree with TRBD2. There are 15 residues in the CDR3. V lost 5 bases to trimming and J lost 7 bases; unmatched junction nucleotides: 9. Germline V lookup: CDR1 MNHEY, CDR2 SMNVEV (reference sequence). The CDR3 sequence: CASSHRLAGVREQYF. DNA for the CDR3: TGTGCCAGCAGTCACAGACTAGCGGGAGTAAGGGAGCAGTACTTC.

Many counts were recorded for this clonotype. The chain combines TRBV7-9 with TRBJ2-7; D could derive from TRBD1 or TRBD2 (6 bases each). Germline V gene data show CDR1 as SEHNR and CDR2 as FQNEAQ (reference sequence). Deletions cut 2 bases from V and 4 bases from J, with 9 bases between. CDR3 length equals 13 residues. CDR3 nucleotide sequence: TGTGCCAGCAGCTTACCGGGGGCGTACGAGCAGTACTTC. Encoded protein: CASSLPGAYEQYF.

The gene calls are TRBV3-1 and TRBJ2-5, with 7 bases lining up with TRBD1. Per germline, CDR1 LGHDT and CDR2 YNNKEL (reference sequence). Germline trimming cut 5 bases from V and 9 bases from J; bases unmatched to any gene: 9. The CDR3 runs 13 residues. Here the CDR3 DNA reads TGTGCCAGCAGCAATGACAGGGAGAGGCCCCAGTACTTC. Translating gives CASSNDRERPQYF.

This chain links TRBV9 with TRBJ2-2; 7 bases fit TRBD2. V trimming: 7 bases; J trimming: 2 bases; junction bases outside the gene matches: 5. CDR3 size: 14 residues. Germline loops: CDR1 SGDLS, CDR2 YYNGEE. The CDR3 sequence: CASEGGANTGELFF. The CDR3 bases are TGTGCCAGCGAGGGAGGGGCAAACACCGGGGAGCTGTTTTTT. Supplemented by reference TRBV9 and TRBJ2-2, the full variable domain reads DSGVTQTPKHLITATGQRVTLRCSPRSGDLSVYWYQQSLDQGLQFLIQYYNGEERAKGNILERFSAQQFPDLHSELNLSSLELGDSALYFCASEGGANTGELFFGEGSRLTVL.

This clonotype was detected ten times or more. This rearrangement joins TRBV4-1 to TRBJ2-1; unclear D gene. Germline V lookup: CDR1 MGHRA, CDR2 YSYEKL. The CDR3 totals 14 residues. The V end was cut by 0 bases, the J end by 6 bases, with 9 bases between. The CDR3 loop is CASSQDSVGNEQFF. CDR3 DNA sequence: TGCGCCAGCAGCCAAGATTCGGTCGGCAATGAGCAGTTCTTC.

Concerning this clonotype: A much more abundant neighbour one base away suggests this may be a read error. The chain links TRBV6-1 to TRBJ1-5; 9 nucleotides align to TRBD1. CDR1 MNHNS and CDR2 SASEGT come from the germline V gene. The CDR3 is made up of 14 amino acids. The CDR3 spells CASGEGQGSQPQHF. The CDR3, as DNA: TGTGCCAGCGGTGAGGGACAGGGAAGTCAGCCCCAGCATTTT.

The chain combines TRBV29-1 with TRBJ2-3; 7 nucleotides line up with TRBD2. This CDR3 has 14 amino acids. Trimming removed 0 bases from V and 5 bases from J; junction bases left unmatched: 5. CDR1 is SQVTM, CDR2 ANQGSEA, per germline. The chain's CDR3 is CSVEEGGLGDTQYF. As DNA, the CDR3 is TGCAGCGTTGAAGAGGGAGGGCTGGGAGATACGCAGTATTTT.

This clonotype came up many times. This chain uses TRBV29-1 with TRBJ1-3; TRBD1 is a possible D gene (6 bases). The V end was cut by 0 bases, the J end by 2 bases, with 8 bases between. From germline, CDR1 is SQVTM and CDR2 ANQGSEA. This CDR3 has 14 amino acids. As DNA, the CDR3 is TGCAGCGTTGAAGATCCAGGGGCTGGAAACACCATATATTTT. This encodes CSVEDPGAGNTIYF.

This clonotype was detected a few times. The V and J genes are TRBV28 and TRBJ2-7; 11 bases map to TRBD1. Germline V lookup: CDR1 MDHEN, CDR2 SYDVKM. This CDR3 has 15 residues. The trim removed 3 bases at V and 5 bases at J, leaving 6 bases unmatched. The CDR3 spells CASSFPDRGQDEQYF. The CDR3 coding sequence is TGTGCCAGCAGTTTTCCGGACAGGGGGCAAGACGAGCAGTACTTC.

The J gene is TRBJ1-2, the V gene TRBV20-1, with 7 bases that match TRBD1. V lost 5 bases to trimming and J lost 2 bases; unmatched junction nucleotides: 8. The CDR3 consists of 14 residues. Germline loops: CDR1 DFQATT, CDR2 SNEGSKA (reference sequence). This CDR3 reads CSAAPQGNNYGYTF. The CDR3 DNA reads TGCAGTGCTGCTCCACAGGGGAACAACTATGGCTACACCTTC.

There are many counts of this clonotype. V is TRBV6-2 or TRBV6-3 and J is TRBJ2-7; possible D gene TRBD2, 6 bases. Germline CDR1 reads MNHEY; CDR2 reads SVGEGT. This CDR3 is 14 amino acids long. The V end was cut by 7 bases, the J end by 6 bases, with 19 bases between. The CDR3 spells CASTRGTSSREQYF. DNA for the CDR3: TGTGCCAGCACCAGAGGGACTTCTTCTCGCGAGCAGTACTTC.

This clonotype was seen only a few times. This rearrangement joins TRBV7-3 to TRBJ2-1; tentatively, D is TRBD1 or TRBD2 (5 bases each). The CDR3 extends over 14 amino acids. Trimming left V 5 bases short and J 2 bases short, with 10 bases between. Germline-derived CDR1 and CDR2 are SGHTA and FQGTGA. CDR3 bases: TGTGCCAGCAGCCGGGACCCCACCTACAATGAGCAGTTCTTC. This translates into CASSRDPTYNEQFF.

At least ten counts were recorded for this clonotype. V usage is TRBV10-3 and J usage is TRBJ1-2; the match to TRBD1 covers 7 bases. The CDR3 is 14 amino acids. Germline loops: CDR1 ENHRY, CDR2 SYGVKD. V trimming: 3 bases; J trimming: 4 bases; junction bases outside the gene matches: 5. For the CDR3, the DNA is TGTGCCATCAGTGAAGGGGGCAGTAGCTATGGCTACACCTTC. Translated, it gives CAISEGGSSYGYTF.

This clonotype was picked up a small number of times. This rearrangement joins TRBV29-1 to TRBJ2-1; tentative D call: TRBD2 (6 bases). The CDR3 loop spans 15 amino acids. In germline, CDR1 is SQVTM, CDR2 ANQGSEA. Trimming removed 8 bases from V and 2 bases from J, with 19 bases in between. In nucleotides, the CDR3 is TGCAGCAGCTTCGACGGGAGTCTCCCCTACAATGAGCAGTTCTTC. This sequence encodes CSSFDGSLPYNEQFF.

V usage is TRBV6-1 and J usage is TRBJ2-2; D uncertain. The germline V gene has CDR1 MNHNS and CDR2 SASEGT. The CDR3 has 14 amino acids. V shed 0 bases and J shed 5 bases, with 7 bases lying between them. The CDR3 loop is CASSEASETGELFF. The CDR3 DNA reads as TGTGCCAGCAGTGAAGCGTCGGAGACCGGGGAGCTGTTTTTT.

This clonotype was picked up a small number of times. This rearrangement joins TRBV7-3 to TRBJ2-6, with unresolved D. Germline CDR1 is SGHTA and CDR2 is FQGTGA. The CDR3 sequence is 14 residues long. The germline V and J ends were trimmed by 6 bases and 0 bases, with 6 bases remaining between them. The CDR3 here is CASSGYSGANVLTF. The CDR3 nucleotides read TGTGCCAGCAGTGGGTACTCTGGGGCCAACGTCCTGACTTTC.

This clonotype was picked up a small number of times. The rearrangement uses TRBV2 and TRBJ2-7; TRBD1 matches at 10 bases. CDR1 is SNHLY and CDR2 is FYNNEI in the germline V gene. The CDR3 length is 15 residues. V shed 6 bases and J 0 bases; nucleotides not matched to a gene: 5. The CDR3 coding sequence is TGTGCCAGCAGGGGACAGGGGACGAGCTCCTACGAGCAGTACTTC. Translated: CASRGQGTSSYEQYF. Combining the CDR3 with reference TRBV2 and TRBJ2-7 gives the whole variable domain EPEVTQTPSHQVTQMGQEVILRCVPISNHLYFYWYRQILGQKVEFLVSFYNNEISEKSEIFDDQFSVERPDGSNFTLKIRSTKLEDSAMYFCASRGQGTSSYEQYFGPGTRLTVT.

This clonotype turned up a few times. The gene calls are TRBV18 and TRBJ2-1; tentative D call: TRBD1 (8 bases). The CDR3 runs to 13 residues. V shed 6 bases and J shed 13 bases, with 19 bases lying between them. From germline, CDR1 is KGHSH and CDR2 LQKENI. CDR3 residues: CASSERDRTGQFF. CDR3 nucleotides: TGTGCCAGCTCTGAGCGGGACAGGACAGGTCAGTTCTTC. Full variable domain (remainder filled in from reference TRBV18 and TRBJ2-1): NAGVMQNPRHLVRRRGQEARLRCSPMKGHSHVYWYRQLPEEGLKFMVYLQKENIIDESGMPKERFSAEFPKEGPSILRIQQVVRGDSAAYFCASSERDRTGQFFGPGTRLTVL.

Only a few counts were recorded for this clonotype. The chain is built from TRBV24-1 and TRBJ1-2, with D unresolved. The ends were cut back, 6 bases at V and 3 bases at J, with 13 bases in the middle. The V gene's germline CDR1 is KGHDR and CDR2 SFDVKD. The CDR3 covers 14 residues. The CDR3 nucleotides are TGTGCCACCAGTCGTACCGGCGGGGACTATGGCTACACCTTC. The encoded protein is CATSRTGGDYGYTF.

This clonotype has a handful of counts. The V and J genes are TRBV29-1 and TRBJ1-5, with D possibly TRBD1 on 5 matching bases. The CDR3 runs 12 residues. CDR1 and CDR2 from the germline V gene are SQVTM and ANQGSEA. Trimming stripped 4 bases from V and 7 bases from J, with 11 bases between. Written as DNA, the CDR3 is TGCAGCGTTGTTGAGGGGTCGCAGCCCCAGCATTTT. Translating it yields CSVVEGSQPQHF.

This clonotype was observed at least ten times. J is TRBJ2-1 and V is TRBV10-2, with D possibly matching TRBD1 (6 bases). The CDR3 is 13 residues long. With 6 bases removed from V and 4 bases from J, the gap between germline ends came to 10 bases. The germline CDR1 and CDR2 sequences are WSHSY and SAAADI. The CDR3 nucleotides read TGCGCCAGCAGGGGGGCTACTTACAATGAGCAGTTCTTC. Amino acids: CASRGATYNEQFF.

This clonotype was counted ten times or more. This sequence joins TRBV28 and TRBJ1-2, with D possibly TRBD1 on 5 matching bases. The CDR3 consists of 17 residues. The V end was cut by 2 bases, the J end by 0 bases, with 16 bases between. Germline V gives CDR1 MDHEN, CDR2 SYDVKM. CDR3 protein: CASSLTTGPLSNYGYTF. The CDR3 region has the DNA TGTGCCAGCAGTTTAACTACAGGACCCCTGTCTAACTATGGCTACACCTTC.